One and the same sample provided the 27 T cell receptor beta chains below, sequenced in a study of T cells in women clearing cervical HPV infection listed by TCRdb under 2018. The method behind the library was the immunoSEQ multiplex PCR assay. The immuneACCESS repertoire file appears here via TCRdb, limited to in-frame rearrangements. These files lack a portion of the clones; in checked studies, under half of the deficit traces to unresolved V genes, and the cause of the others is not known. This sample's listing comprises roughly 28,000 clones. Approximately 2.9% of the sample is held by the ten biggest clonotypes. Sample: blood buffy coat. The receptors come from a woman aged 18 to 75 with a cervical HPV16 infection that either progressed to CIN3+ or cleared (not recorded which).

CDR3 DNA, as far as it was read: TGTGCCAGCAGTTTAGGGCTAGCGGGGGCATCCTACGAG. Its translation: CASSLGLAGASYE. The CDR3 in full is CASSLGLAGASYEQYF. The rearrangement joins TRBV12-3 or TRBV12-4 to TRBJ2-7; 10 nucleotides line up with TRBD2. The read comes to an end 3 residues before the CDR3 does, leaving the germline J gene to fill in the end. The CDR3 spans 16 residues. V was pared by 1 base and J by 1 base, with 4 bases of the junction left unmatched.

For this clone: The read ends 3 residues shy of where the CDR3 ends; the end is completed using the germline J gene. The chain links TRBV20-1 to TRBJ2-5; D remains unclear. The CDR3 covers 12 residues. V lost 7 bases and J 1 base, leaving 10 bases between the germline ends. Germline V gene data show CDR1 as DFQATT and CDR2 as SNEGSKA (reference sequence). CDR3 DNA (partial): TGCAGTGTACTGCCGGGCCAAGAGACC. Translation gives CSVLPGQET. The CDR3, in full, reads CSVLPGQETQYF.

The covered CDR3 bases are TGCAGTGCTGCCGGGACTAGCGGGAGGTACGAG. Encoded protein: CSAAGTSGRYE. The entire CDR3 protein is CSAAGTSGRYEQYF. The rearrangement uses TRBV20-1 and TRBJ2-7, with 15 bases matching TRBD2. The observed sequence ends 3 residues before the CDR3 terminus, with the missing tail filled in from the germline J gene. CDR1 and CDR2 (germline): DFQATT, SNEGSKA (reference sequence). J was trimmed by 4 bases and V by 5 bases; bases with no gene match: 3. This CDR3 region has 14 residues.

A note on this clone: The DNA ends 3 residues before the CDR3 does, and the rest of the CDR3 is filled in from the germline J gene. The chain combines TRBV7-6 with TRBJ2-3; TRBD1 matches at 8 bases. The CDR3 extends over 15 amino acids. Germline V gives CDR1 SGHVS, CDR2 FNYEAQ. Losses at the gene ends were 0 bases for V and 5 bases for J; bases not matched to a gene: 4. This CDR3 reads CASSLAQTGGDTQYF. The sequenced CDR3 bases are TGTGCCAGCAGCTTAGCGCAAACAGGGGGAGATACG.

For this clone: The CDR3 is cut off 3 residues early in the read; its end comes from the germline J gene. The chain combines TRBV4-2 with TRBJ1-6; TRBD1 is a possible D gene (6 bases). Germline CDR1 LGHNA, CDR2 YNFKEQ. CDR3 length equals 15 residues. V lost 0 bases and J 8 bases, leaving 11 bases between the germline ends. CDR3: CASSQDQGFDSPLHF. CDR3 DNA (partial): TGTGCCAGCAGCCAAGACCAGGGGTTCGATTCACCC.

Turning to this clone: The read falls 3 residues short of the CDR3 end, and the missing part is taken from the germline J gene. The chain carries TRBV20-1 and TRBJ2-7; TRBD2 matches at 8 bases. The CDR3 is 13 residues long. J gave up 3 bases and V 5 bases, and 6 bases lay outside the gene matches. Germline loops: CDR1 DFQATT, CDR2 SNEGSKA (reference sequence). The CDR3 loop is CSARLARDYEQYF. CDR3 DNA, as far as it was read: TGCAGTGCTCGACTAGCGAGGGACTACGAG.

A word on this clone: The read halts 3 residues ahead of the CDR3 end, with the missing end drawn from the germline J gene. J is TRBJ2-1 and V is TRBV7-9; 8 positions agree with TRBD2. V was pared by 4 bases and J by 3 bases, with 5 bases of the junction left unmatched. This CDR3 contains 15 residues. Germline assignment: CDR1 SEHNR and CDR2 FQNEAQ (reference sequence). The DNA read from the CDR3 is TGTGCCAGCAGCTCAATAGCGGGATTCTACAATGAG. Its translation: CASSSIAGFYNE. The full CDR3 protein is CASSSIAGFYNEQFF.

For this clone: The read ends 3 residues early relative to the CDR3; the germline J gene fills the gap. V gene TRBV29-1 combines with J gene TRBJ2-3, with no clear D. The CDR3 has 10 amino acids. CDR1 is SQVTM and CDR2 is ANQGSEA in the germline V gene. V lost 7 bases and J 2 bases, leaving 4 bases between the germline ends. CDR3 protein: CSDFTDTQYF. The covered CDR3 bases are TGCAGCGACTTCACAGATACG.

On this clone: The read comes to an end 3 residues before the CDR3 does, leaving the germline J gene to fill in the end. The chain links TRBV5-1 to TRBJ2-1; 9 bases match TRBD1. Germline CDR1 is SGHRS and CDR2 is YFSETQ. This CDR3 comprises 14 residues. V shed 4 bases, J shed 8 bases, and the junction held 7 bases outside the gene matches. The part of the CDR3 DNA that was read is TGCGCCAGCAGCCCGGGACAGGGTCGGGATGAG. Protein sequence: CASSPGQGRDE. The CDR3 as a whole reads CASSPGQGRDEQFF.

Concerning this clone itself: The read terminates 3 residues ahead of where the CDR3 ends, so the germline J gene completes it. The chain joins TRBV7-9 to TRBJ1-4; D might be TRBD1 (5 bases). CDR3 length: 14 amino acids. Trimming left V 3 bases short and J 5 bases short, with 10 bases between. The V gene's germline CDR1 is SEHNR and CDR2 FQNEAQ (reference sequence). The DNA read from the CDR3 is TGTGCCAGCAGCTTGGGGCAGACGAATGAAAAA. Amino acid sequence: CASSLGQTNEK. In full, the CDR3 is CASSLGQTNEKLFF.

Partial CDR3 DNA: TGTGCCAGCAGCCCGGGGGGGCTGGAGGAGACC. Translated, it gives CASSPGGLEET. In full, the CDR3 is CASSPGGLEETQYF. This rearrangement joins TRBV5-4 to TRBJ2-5; 8 nucleotides match TRBD2. The sequence runs out 3 residues before the end of the CDR3; the remainder is reconstructed from the germline J gene. The CDR3 spans 14 residues. The V and J ends lost 4 bases and 5 bases, in that order; junction bases with no gene match: 7. CDR1 and CDR2 from the germline V gene are SGHNT and YYREEE (reference sequence).

Details on this clone: The read gets to within 3 residues of the CDR3 end, and the germline J gene fills in the rest. This chain connects TRBV20-1 to TRBJ2-7, with 12 nucleotides matching TRBD2. Germline-derived CDR1 and CDR2 are DFQATT and SNEGSKA (reference sequence). There are 15 residues in the CDR3. V was pared by 2 bases and J by 6 bases, with 8 bases of the junction left unmatched. CDR3 protein: CSARLTTSGSAEQYF. Partial CDR3 DNA: TGCAGTGCTAGATTAACGACTAGCGGGAGTGCCGAG.

As for this clone: The sequence runs out 3 residues before the end of the CDR3; the remainder is reconstructed from the germline J gene. The genes are TRBV7-2 and TRBJ2-2; 8 positions match TRBD1. Trimming at V came to 5 bases and at J to 5 bases, leaving 4 bases not matched to a gene. CDR1 and CDR2 (germline): SGHTA, FQGNSA. The CDR3 extends over 14 amino acids. The DNA read from the CDR3 is TGTGCCAGCAGCCGAAGACAGGGGACCGGGGAG. This sequence encodes CASSRRQGTGE. The whole CDR3 reads CASSRRQGTGELFF.

CDR3 sequence: CASSEEIGQGDEQYF. The sequenced CDR3 bases are TGTGCCAGCAGTGAAGAAATAGGACAGGGTGACGAG. The rearrangement links TRBV6-1 to TRBJ2-7; TRBD1 matches at 8 bases. The sequence runs out 3 residues before the end of the CDR3; the remainder is reconstructed from the germline J gene. The CDR3 is made up of 15 amino acids. Unmatched junction bases numbered 7, after V lost 1 base and J lost 5 bases. The germline V gene encodes CDR1 MNHNS and CDR2 SASEGT.

In the case of this clone: The read halts 3 residues ahead of the CDR3 end, with the missing end drawn from the germline J gene. The rearrangement uses TRBV6-2 or TRBV6-3 and TRBJ1-5; 11 nucleotides match TRBD1. CDR1 and CDR2 from the germline V gene are MNHEY and SVGEGT. This CDR3 is 15 amino acids long. The J segment lost 3 bases and the V segment lost 4 bases, leaving 2 bases of the junction unmatched. The CDR3 reads CASSSDRGHNQPQHF. The sequenced part of the CDR3 DNA is TGTGCCAGCAGTTCGGACAGGGGGCACAATCAGCCC.

Note on this clone: The read is 3 residues too short to cover the CDR3 end, so that end is filled in from the germline J gene. The chain uses TRBV7-2 and TRBJ2-5; D gene uncertain. CDR3 length equals 13 residues. Germline values: CDR1 SGHTA, CDR2 FQGNSA. The V end was cut by 5 bases, the J end by 0 bases, with 7 bases between. CDR3 residues: CASSNMYQETQYF. The sequenced part of the CDR3 DNA is TGTGCCAGCAGCAATATGTACCAAGAGACC.

Details on this clone: The read falls 3 residues short of the CDR3 end, and the missing part is taken from the germline J gene. The chain recombines TRBV5-4 with TRBJ2-2, with 9 bases that match TRBD2. The length of the CDR3 is 14 residues. V lost 0 bases, J lost 8 bases, and 2 bases stayed unmatched. Germline V gene lookup returns CDR1 SGHNT and CDR2 YYREEE (reference sequence). Incomplete CDR3 DNA: TGTGCCAGCAGCTTGGCTAGCGGGACAGGGGAG. Amino acid sequence: CASSLASGTGE. The CDR3 reads in full as CASSLASGTGELFF.

As for this clone: The CDR3 is cut off 3 residues early in the read; its end comes from the germline J gene. This sequence joins TRBV19 and TRBJ1-2; D not certain. Germline V gene data show CDR1 as LNHDA and CDR2 as SQIVND (reference sequence). The CDR3 is 13 residues long. The chain's CDR3 is CASSTRAKNIYTF. CDR3 DNA (partial): TGTGCCAGTAGTACTAGAGCCAAAAACATC. The full variable domain, its missing parts supplied by reference TRBV19 and TRBJ1-2, is DGGITQSPKYLFRKEGQNVTLSCEQNLNHDAMYWYRQDPGQGLRLIYYSQIVNDFQKGDIAEGYSVSREKKESFPLTVTSAQKNPTAFYLCASSTRAKNIYTFGSGTRLTVV.

In the case of this clone: Read sequence stops 3 residues before the CDR3 end, and the germline J gene provides the missing end. The V gene is TRBV6-4, the J gene TRBJ1-3, with D unclear. The CDR3 runs to 15 residues. V was pared by 2 bases and J by 0 bases, with 8 bases between. Germline V gene lookup returns CDR1 MRHNA and CDR2 SNTAGT. The CDR3 DNA, read in part, is TGTGCCAGCAGTGACAGGGTCATCTCTGGAAACACC. Translated: CASSDRVISGNT. The whole CDR3 region reads CASSDRVISGNTIYF.

Details on this clone: The missing CDR3 end, 3 residues past where the read stops, is filled in from the germline J gene. This sequence joins TRBV7-2 and TRBJ2-3, with D unclear. CDR3 size: 13 residues. Germline CDR1 reads SGHTA; CDR2 reads FQGNSA. V dropped 5 bases and J dropped 2 bases, with 8 bases sitting between them. CDR3 DNA (partial): TGTGCCAGCAGCCCAGGCCTCACAGATACG. Protein: CASSPGLTDT. The whole CDR3 sequence is CASSPGLTDTQYF.

Worth noting for this clone: From the germline J gene comes the end of the CDR3, since the read stops 3 residues before it. The chain recombines TRBV20-1 with TRBJ2-1; 12 bases line up with TRBD2. CDR3 length: 15 amino acids. CDR1 is DFQATT, CDR2 SNEGSKA, per germline (reference sequence). V shed 0 bases, J shed 9 bases, and the junction held 6 bases outside the gene matches. CDR3 region: CSARDYRTSGTEQFF. The CDR3 bases that were read are TGCAGTGCTAGAGATTATCGGACTAGCGGGACTGAG.

Comment on this clone: The read gets to within 3 residues of the CDR3 end, and the germline J gene fills in the rest. The V and J genes are TRBV20-1 and TRBJ2-7; TRBD2 agrees at 7 bases. The CDR3 has 17 amino acids. V was clipped by 1 base and J by 1 base; unmatched bases: 13. CDR1 and CDR2 from the germline V gene are DFQATT and SNEGSKA (reference sequence). The CDR3 loop reads CSARGGSGAGGSYEQYF. Partial CDR3 DNA: TGCAGTGCTAGAGGGGGCAGCGGGGCCGGCGGGTCCTACGAG.

A note on this clone: The read is 3 residues too short to cover the CDR3 end, so that end is filled in from the germline J gene. The genes are TRBV4-1 and TRBJ2-3, with TRBD2 as a possible D gene (6 bases). Trimming stripped 1 base from V and 8 bases from J, with 13 bases between. Germline CDR1 reads MGHRA; CDR2 reads YSYEKL. The CDR3 is made up of 14 amino acids. CDR3: CASSQATEGSTQYF. The covered CDR3 bases are TGCGCCAGCAGCCAAGCTACGGAGGGGAGTACG.

On this clone: Read data end 3 residues before the CDR3 end; the end is taken from the germline J gene. V is TRBV20-1 and J is TRBJ1-2; tentatively, D is TRBD1 (5 bases). V was pared by 3 bases and J by 1 base, with 12 bases between. CDR3 size: 14 residues. Germline V CDR1 and CDR2: DFQATT, SNEGSKA (reference sequence). CDR3 DNA (partial): TGCAGTGCTAGCCAGGGAGGTGGTAACTATGGC. It encodes CSASQGGGNYG. The whole CDR3 protein reads CSASQGGGNYGYTF.

Notes on this clone: With the read ending 3 residues before the CDR3 end, the germline J gene is used to fill in that end. The chain carries TRBV20-1 and TRBJ2-1, with 10 bases lining up with TRBD2. V trimming: 5 bases; J trimming: 7 bases; junction bases outside the gene matches: 8. The CDR3 sequence is 14 residues long. Germline V gene sequence: CDR1 DFQATT, CDR2 SNEGSKA (reference sequence). The covered CDR3 bases are TGCAGTGCTCCTAGCGGGGGCCGGGGGAATGAG. Its translation is CSAPSGGRGNE. The entire CDR3 protein is CSAPSGGRGNEQFF.

For this clone: The read halts 3 residues ahead of the CDR3 end, with the missing end drawn from the germline J gene. This chain connects TRBV25-1 to TRBJ2-3; D might be TRBD2 (6 bases). CDR3 size: 14 residues. Germline CDR1 is MGHDK and CDR2 is SYGVNS. The germline V and J ends were trimmed by 5 bases and 2 bases, with 11 bases remaining between them. The part of the CDR3 DNA that was read is TGTGCCAGCAGTAGGGACTCTTCCACAGATACG. It codes for CASSRDSSTDT. The whole CDR3 protein reads CASSRDSSTDTQYF. The full variable domain, in which reference TRBV25-1 and TRBJ2-3 provide the parts outside the CDR3, is EADIYQTPRYLVIGTGKKITLECSQTMGHDKMYWYQQDPGMELHLIHYSYGVNSTEKGDLSSESTVSRIRTEHFPLTLESARPSHTSQYLCASSRDSSTDTQYFGPGTRLTVL.

Points on this clone: The sequence runs out 3 residues before the end of the CDR3; the remainder is reconstructed from the germline J gene. The rearrangement uses TRBV18 and TRBJ1-2, with D unresolved. Germline V lookup: CDR1 KGHSH, CDR2 LQKENI. This CDR3 has 15 amino acids. The CDR3 here is CASSPPSKADNDYTF. CDR3 bases read: TGTGCCAGCTCACCCCCCTCTAAGGCAGACAATGAC. Combining the CDR3 with reference TRBV18 and TRBJ1-2 gives the whole variable domain NAGVMQNPRHLVRRRGQEARLRCSPMKGHSHVYWYRQLPEEGLKFMVYLQKENIIDESGMPKERFSAEFPKEGPSILRIQQVVRGDSAAYFCASSPPSKADNDYTFGSGTRLTVV.